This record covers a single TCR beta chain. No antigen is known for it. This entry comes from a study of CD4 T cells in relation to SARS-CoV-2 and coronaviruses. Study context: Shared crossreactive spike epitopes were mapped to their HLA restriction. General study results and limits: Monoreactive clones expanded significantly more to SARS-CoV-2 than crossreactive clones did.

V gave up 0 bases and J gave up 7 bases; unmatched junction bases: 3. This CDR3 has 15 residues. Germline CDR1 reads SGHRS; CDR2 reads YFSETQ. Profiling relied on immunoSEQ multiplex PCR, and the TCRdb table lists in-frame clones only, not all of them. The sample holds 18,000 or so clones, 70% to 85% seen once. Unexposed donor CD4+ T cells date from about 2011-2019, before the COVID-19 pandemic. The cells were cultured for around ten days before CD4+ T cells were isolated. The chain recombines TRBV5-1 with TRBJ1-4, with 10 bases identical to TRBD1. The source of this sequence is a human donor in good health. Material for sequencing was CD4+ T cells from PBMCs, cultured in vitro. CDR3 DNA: TGCGCCAGCAGCTTGGCCGGGACAGGGGCTGAAAAACTGTTTTTT. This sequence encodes CASSLAGTGAEKLFF.